The 32 T cell receptor beta chains below come from one sample, sequenced in a study of T cell responses to AZD1222 COVID-19 vaccine. Sequencing used immunoSEQ multiplex PCR; TCRdb keeps in-frame clones, though not all of them. The sample lists about 120,000 clones, 85% to 90% occurring once. The sample here was peripheral blood, taken on day 0 of AZD1222 vaccination. Receptors originate from an adult in good health.

The rearrangement uses TRBV19 and TRBJ2-7; D perhaps matches TRBD2 (5 bases). Germline CDR1 LNHDA, CDR2 SQIVND (reference sequence). V shed 7 bases and J shed 1 base, with 14 bases lying between them. This CDR3 contains 14 residues. The CDR3 bases are TGTGCCAGTACCCGAGGAGGCGGATCCTACGAGCAGTACTTC. Translation: CASTRGGGSYEQYF.

The chain employs TRBV6-1 and TRBJ2-7; D is unresolved. Germline CDR1 reads MNHNS; CDR2 reads SASEGT. The CDR3 has 14 amino acids. Trimming left V 2 bases short and J 0 bases short, with 8 bases between. CDR3 in amino acids: CASSEYQISYEQYF. The CDR3 DNA sequence: TGTGCCAGCAGTGAATACCAGATCTCCTACGAGCAGTACTTC.

The chain employs TRBV7-2 and TRBJ1-5; 8 nucleotides align to TRBD1. The germline gives CDR1 SGHTA, CDR2 FQGNSA. The CDR3 is 15 amino acids. The trim removed 5 bases at V and 2 bases at J, leaving 5 bases unmatched. The chain's CDR3 is CASSIDRGGNQPQHF. Written as DNA, the CDR3 is TGTGCCAGCAGCATCGACAGGGGTGGCAATCAGCCCCAGCATTTT. Full variable domain (outside the CDR3, taken from reference TRBV7-2 and TRBJ1-5): GAGVSQSPSNKVTEKGKDVELRCDPISGHTALYWYRQSLGQGLEFLIYFQGNSAPDKSGLPSDRFSAERTGGSVSTLTIQRTQQEDSAVYLCASSIDRGGNQPQHFGDGTRLSIL.

This chain links TRBV2 with TRBJ1-2; tentative D call: TRBD1 (6 bases). The CDR3 length is 14 residues. CDR1 and CDR2 (germline): SNHLY, FYNNEI. The V end lost 6 bases, the J end lost 5 bases, and 16 bases lay between the germline ends. The CDR3 reads CASRGGGEIYGYTF. CDR3 bases: TGTGCCAGCAGGGGAGGGGGAGAGATATATGGCTACACCTTC.

Only a few counts were recorded for this clone. The V and J genes are TRBV5-1 and TRBJ2-7, with D perhaps assigned TRBD1 or TRBD2 (7 bases each). This CDR3 has 14 amino acids. Germline CDR1 reads SGHRS; CDR2 reads YFSETQ. Trimming left V 1 base short and J 6 bases short, with 14 bases between. DNA for the CDR3: TGCGCCAGCAGCTTGCGAGGGGGCGGGGGCGAGCAGTACTTC. This gives the protein CASSLRGGGGEQYF.

The chain is built from TRBV2 and TRBJ1-4; TRBD1 might be the D (6 bases). The CDR3 totals 13 residues. Germline CDR1 is SNHLY and CDR2 is FYNNEI. The germline V and J ends were trimmed by 10 bases and 2 bases, with 11 bases remaining between them. CDR3 in DNA: TGTGCCATAACAGGGACCACTAATGAAAAACTGTTTTTT. It translates to CAITGTTNEKLFF.

This clone was picked up one time. V usage is TRBV27 and J usage is TRBJ1-1, with unresolved D. The CDR3 has 15 residues. V was cut by 2 bases and J by 1 base, with 11 bases left in between. Germline V lookup: CDR1 MNHEY, CDR2 SMNVEV (reference sequence). The CDR3 DNA follows: TGTGCCAGCAGTTTAAAGGCAGGTTGGAACACTGAAGCTTTCTTT. Protein product: CASSLKAGWNTEAFF.

CDR3 protein: CASRKGRSYEQYF. CDR3 nucleotides: TGTGCCAGTAGAAAGGGACGGTCCTACGAGCAGTACTTC. The chain links TRBV19 to TRBJ2-7; D is possibly TRBD1 or TRBD2 (5 bases each). Trimming removed 6 bases at V and 1 base at J, with 10 bases between. Germline CDR1 is LNHDA and CDR2 is SQIVND (reference sequence). The CDR3 consists of 13 residues.

The V gene is TRBV18, the J gene TRBJ2-5; D unclear. CDR1 is KGHSH, CDR2 LQKENI, per germline. With 3 bases removed from V and 2 bases from J, the gap between germline ends came to 10 bases. The CDR3 sequence is 14 residues long. CDR3 coding DNA: TGTGCCAGCTCACCTGGACGGACGCAAGAGACCCAGTACTTC. It yields the protein CASSPGRTQETQYF.

This clone occurred a few times. V gene TRBV24-1 combines with J gene TRBJ2-2, with D unresolved. Germline CDR1 and CDR2: KGHDR and SFDVKD. There are 12 residues in the CDR3. Deletions cut 5 bases from V and 0 bases from J, with 0 bases between. CDR3: CATSANTGELFF. DNA for the CDR3: TGTGCCACCAGTGCGAACACCGGGGAGCTGTTTTTT.

This chain uses TRBV14 with TRBJ1-6; 10 bases are a match to TRBD1. This CDR3 comprises 17 residues. V shed 2 bases, J shed 9 bases, and the junction held 10 bases outside the gene matches. The germline gives CDR1 SGHDN, CDR2 FVKESK. CDR3 in DNA: TGTGCCAGCAGCCAATGGCGGATCGACAGGGGGCCTTCACCCCTCCACTTT. Its protein is CASSQWRIDRGPSPLHF.

This clone was observed a single time. This sequence joins TRBV5-1 and TRBJ2-4; 10 nucleotides align to TRBD1. The V and J ends lost 4 bases and 7 bases, in that order; junction bases with no gene match: 2. In germline, CDR1 is SGHRS, CDR2 YFSETQ. This CDR3 region has 13 residues. CDR3 sequence: CASSPDRGNIQYF. Here the CDR3 DNA reads TGCGCCAGCAGCCCGGACAGGGGGAACATTCAGTACTTC.

This clone came up once. The rearrangement links TRBV6-5 to TRBJ1-2; D is perhaps TRBD1 (5 bases). CDR1 and CDR2 from the germline V gene are MNHEY and SVGAGI. V dropped 0 bases and J dropped 5 bases, with 10 bases sitting between them. CDR3 length: 14 residues. The CDR3 region is CASSYSDSLYGYTF. The CDR3 nucleotides are TGTGCCAGCAGTTACTCTGACAGTCTGTATGGCTACACCTTC.

The chain links TRBV11-2 to TRBJ1-1; D gene uncertain. From germline, CDR1 is SGHAT and CDR2 FQNNGV. The CDR3 length is 12 residues. V lost 4 bases and J lost 10, with 13 bases in between. CDR3 in DNA: TGTGCCAGCAGCTGGAGCAGCCTTGGAGCTTTCTTT. It yields the protein CASSWSSLGAFF.

The DNA of the CDR3 is TGTGCCAGCTCACCTCTAGCCCCTTTGTCTGGGGCCAACGTCCTGACTTTC. Its protein product is CASSPLAPLSGANVLTF. This sequence joins TRBV18 and TRBJ2-6, with D possibly being TRBD2 (5 bases). The CDR3 length is 17 residues. Germline V gene data show CDR1 as KGHSH and CDR2 as LQKENI. V was trimmed by 3 bases and J by 1 base, leaving 13 bases between them.

V and J are TRBV5-4 and TRBJ1-3; no definite D call. V was shortened by 2 bases and J by 0 bases, with 9 bases between the two germline ends. The CDR3 sequence is 15 residues long. Germline V gives CDR1 SGHNT, CDR2 YYREEE (reference sequence). Here the CDR3 reads CASSFGLSSGNTIYF. The CDR3 DNA follows: TGTGCCAGCAGCTTTGGGTTGAGCTCTGGAAACACCATATATTTT.

The rearrangement links TRBV18 to TRBJ2-7, with TRBD2 identical over 7 bases. The CDR3 is 14 residues long. CDR1 and CDR2 from the germline V gene are KGHSH and LQKENI. J gave up 1 base and V 3 bases, and 3 bases lay outside the gene matches. The CDR3 DNA is TGTGCCAGCTCACCGACTAGCTATTCCTACGAGCAGTACTTC. Amino acids: CASSPTSYSYEQYF. Looking up the rest from reference TRBV18 and TRBJ2-7 gives the full variable domain: NAGVMQNPRHLVRRRGQEARLRCSPMKGHSHVYWYRQLPEEGLKFMVYLQKENIIDESGMPKERFSAEFPKEGPSILRIQQVVRGDSAAYFCASSPTSYSYEQYFGPGTRLTVT.

V gene TRBV5-5 combines with J gene TRBJ1-2; no firm D call. CDR3 size: 13 residues. From germline, CDR1 is SGHKS and CDR2 YYEKEE (reference sequence). CDR3 residues: CGPSHARKYGYTF. The DNA for the CDR3 is TGTGGCCCGAGTCATGCCCGTAAATATGGCTACACCTTC.

This clone came up once. V gene TRBV29-1 combines with J gene TRBJ1-1, with a weak D call TRBD1 (5 bases). Trimming left V 3 bases short and J 3 bases short, with 8 bases between. The CDR3 covers 12 residues. Germline CDR1 and CDR2: SQVTM and ANQGSEA. The CDR3, as DNA: TGCAGCGTTGACGACAGAGACACTGAAGCTTTCTTT. Protein sequence: CSVDDRDTEAFF.

The rearrangement links TRBV6-6 to TRBJ1-2; no definite D call. This CDR3 has 16 residues. V lost 4 bases to trimming and J lost 9 bases, with 24 bases between them. Germline V gene lookup returns CDR1 MNHNY and CDR2 SVGAGI (reference sequence). The CDR3 is CASSSNLTPAAGRYTF. The CDR3 DNA follows: TGTGCCAGCAGTTCAAACCTAACGCCGGCCGCGGGTCGCTACACCTTC.

J is TRBJ2-1 and V is TRBV2; D not resolved. Per germline, CDR1 SNHLY and CDR2 FYNNEI. V gave up 5 bases and J gave up 4 bases, with 12 bases separating them. The CDR3 is made up of 14 amino acids. CDR3 amino acids: CASSYASLYNEQFF. CDR3 nucleotides: TGTGCCAGCAGTTACGCTAGTCTATACAATGAGCAGTTCTTC.

This rearrangement joins TRBV9 to TRBJ1-1; D is unclear. Trimming left V 4 bases short and J 4 bases short, with 14 bases between. The CDR3 runs to 14 residues. From germline, CDR1 is SGDLS and CDR2 YYNGEE. DNA for the CDR3: TGTGCCAGCAGCACGAGGACGGGCTCCACTGAAGCTTTCTTT. Protein product: CASSTRTGSTEAFF.

The rearrangement links TRBV6-2 or TRBV6-3 to TRBJ2-7; the D gene is possibly TRBD1 (6 bases). V lost 4 bases and J lost 1, with 11 bases in between. CDR3 length equals 14 residues. Germline-derived CDR1 and CDR2 are MNHEY and SVGEGT. CDR3 sequence reads: CASSWGLLSYEQYF. Here the CDR3 DNA reads TGTGCCAGCAGTTGGGGGCTCCTTTCCTACGAGCAGTACTTC.

The chain joins TRBV15 to TRBJ2-3, with D hard to call. V lost 0 bases, J lost 5 bases, and 9 bases lay in between. Germline CDR1 and CDR2: LNHNV and YYDKDF (reference sequence). This CDR3 comprises 14 residues. CDR3 coding DNA: TGTGCCACCAGCAGAGATGGTACGGGAGATACGCAGTATTTT. This encodes CATSRDGTGDTQYF. Based on the CDR3 plus reference TRBV15 and TRBJ2-3, the full variable domain is DAMVIQNPRYQVTQFGKPVTLSCSQTLNHNVMYWYQQKSSQAPKLLFHYYDKDFNNEADTPDNFQSRRPNTSFCFLDIRSPGLGDTAMYLCATSRDGTGDTQYFGPGTRLTVL.

This chain joins TRBV9 and TRBJ2-5; 10 bases agree with TRBD2. V lost 0 bases and J lost 2; bases outside the gene matches: 13. Germline V gives CDR1 SGDLS, CDR2 YYNGEE. The CDR3 extends over 19 amino acids. The CDR3 is CASSVATGTSAGVQETQYF. In DNA form, the CDR3 reads TGTGCCAGCAGCGTAGCCACCGGGACTAGCGCGGGGGTTCAAGAGACCCAGTACTTC.

V usage is TRBV3-1 (or the pseudogene TRBV3-2) and J usage is TRBJ2-5; the D is unclear. The CDR3 has 11 amino acids. CDR1 is LGHDT and CDR2 is YNNKEL in the germline V gene (reference sequence). Trimming shortened V by 1 base and J by 9 bases, and 6 bases separated the two germline ends. The CDR3 sequence is CASSQALAQYF. CDR3 sequence (DNA): TGTGCCAGCAGCCAAGCTTTGGCCCAGTACTTC.

The chain recombines TRBV9 with TRBJ1-2; 8 bases fit TRBD1. Germline assignment: CDR1 SGDLS and CDR2 YYNGEE. This CDR3 has 16 residues. With 0 bases clipped from V and 8 bases from J, the junction kept 12 bases outside the gene matches. The CDR3 coding sequence is TGTGCCAGCAGCGTAGAGATCAGGACAGGGATCGACGGCTACACCTTC. It encodes CASSVEIRTGIDGYTF. Looking up the rest from reference TRBV9 and TRBJ1-2 gives the full variable domain: DSGVTQTPKHLITATGQRVTLRCSPRSGDLSVYWYQQSLDQGLQFLIQYYNGEERAKGNILERFSAQQFPDLHSELNLSSLELGDSALYFCASSVEIRTGIDGYTFGSGTRLTVV.

This chain links TRBV30 with TRBJ1-5; D is ambiguous. Germline-derived CDR1 and CDR2 are GTSNPN and SVGIG (reference sequence). The CDR3 has 14 amino acids. V was trimmed by 4 bases and J by 7 bases, leaving 17 bases between them. The CDR3 region has the DNA TGTGCCTGGATTACCTCGTCGGGATTGCAGCCCCAGCATTTT. This gives the protein CAWITSSGLQPQHF.

CDR3 residues: CASSPQGPGANVLTF. The CDR3 DNA is TGTGCCAGCAGCCCGCAGGGTCCTGGGGCCAACGTCCTGACTTTC. The chain uses TRBV11-2 and TRBJ2-6, with D possibly TRBD1 on 5 matching bases. The CDR3 is 15 amino acids. Between the trimmed V and J ends, which lost 5 bases and 2 bases, there was a span of 10 bases. Germline V gives CDR1 SGHAT, CDR2 FQNNGV. The variable domain in full, with the rest retrieved from reference TRBV11-2 and TRBJ2-6, is EAGVAQSPRYKIIEKRQSVAFWCNPISGHATLYWYQQILGQGPKLLIQFQNNGVVDDSQLPKDRFSAERLKGVDSTLKIQPAKLEDSAVYLCASSPQGPGANVLTFGAGSRLTVL.

The gene calls are TRBV18 and TRBJ2-3; 12 positions agree with TRBD2. V shed 0 bases, J shed 5 bases, and the junction held 3 bases outside the gene matches. The germline gives CDR1 KGHSH, CDR2 LQKENI. CDR3 length: 16 residues. The CDR3 sequence: CASSPPLAGGKDTQYF. The CDR3 DNA is TGTGCCAGCTCACCACCACTAGCGGGGGGTAAAGATACGCAGTATTTT.

The V call is TRBV11-3, the J call TRBJ1-1; maybe TRBD1 (6 bases). The CDR3 has 14 amino acids. Germline V gene data show CDR1 as SGHNT and CDR2 as YENEEA. Trimming stripped 5 bases from V and 5 bases from J, with 15 bases between. The CDR3 bases are TGTGCCAGCAGCCTCAGGGGACCGGGAACTGAAGCTTTCTTT. Its protein product is CASSLRGPGTEAFF.

The table lists this clone with a few counts. The rearrangement links TRBV9 to TRBJ1-1, with D maybe TRBD1 (5 bases). Germline CDR1 SGDLS, CDR2 YYNGEE. Trimming took 0 bases from V and 1 from J, leaving 22 bases between them. The CDR3 runs to 19 residues. The DNA for the CDR3 is TGTGCCAGCAGCGTAGCTGTCGTAGGTACAGGAACTGCGAACACTGAAGCTTTCTTT. Protein: CASSVAVVGTGTANTEAFF.